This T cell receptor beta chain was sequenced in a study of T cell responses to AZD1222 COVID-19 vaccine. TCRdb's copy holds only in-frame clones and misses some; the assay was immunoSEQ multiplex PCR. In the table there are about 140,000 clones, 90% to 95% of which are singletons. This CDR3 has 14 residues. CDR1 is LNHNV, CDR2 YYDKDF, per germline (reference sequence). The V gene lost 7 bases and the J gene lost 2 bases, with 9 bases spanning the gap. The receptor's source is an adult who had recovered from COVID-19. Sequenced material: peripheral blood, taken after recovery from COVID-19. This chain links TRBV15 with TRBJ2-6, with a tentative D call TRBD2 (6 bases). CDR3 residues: CATKWGAGANVLTF. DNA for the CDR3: TGTGCCACCAAGTGGGGGGCTGGGGCCAACGTCCTGACTTTC.